This T cell receptor (beta chain) was sequenced during a study of identical twins. General study results and limits: There was an excess of low generation probability in the out-of-frame alpha sequences that twins shared.

With template switching, a universal primer site was added, and the cDNA carried unique molecular identifiers. TCRdb ran MiXCR on the 5' RACE reads and lists one entry per CDR3 protein. The data show 400,000 or so distinct CDR3 sequences, with around 9.7% seen just once and roughly 8.7% held by the top ten. The CDR3 extends over 16 amino acids. Germline CDR1 is SGDLS and CDR2 is YYNGEE. Trimming removed 0 bases at V and 0 bases at J, with 9 bases between. Concerning this clonotype itself: Its antigen is undetermined.

The rearrangement joins TRBV9 to TRBJ2-2; D ambiguous. The material sequenced was naive T cells sorted from blood. The sequence came from a woman in her forties or fifties in good health. This CDR3 reads CASSVASSSNTGELFF. CDR3 coding DNA: TGTGCCAGCAGCGTAGCCTCCTCATCGAACACCGGGGAGCTGTTTTTT.